The 3 T cell receptor beta chains below were found in one sample sequenced in a study of control samples from healthy donors and cancer patients. Using immunoSEQ multiplex PCR, the repertoire was profiled, and TCRdb retains in-frame clones only, with some absent. The sample lists 98,000 or so clones, roughly 79% occurring once. Sequencing used blood. Receptor source: a man in his late teens or twenties in good health.

This chain uses TRBV9 with TRBJ2-3; D perhaps matches TRBD1 (5 bases). Trimming removed 3 bases from V and 9 bases from J, with 11 bases in between. The germline gives CDR1 SGDLS, CDR2 YYNGEE. This CDR3 contains 12 residues. In DNA form, the CDR3 reads TGTGCCAGCAGCGGATCATCAGGGACGCAGTATTTT. This encodes CASSGSSGTQYF. Drawing the rest from reference TRBV9 and TRBJ2-3, the complete variable domain is DSGVTQTPKHLITATGQRVTLRCSPRSGDLSVYWYQQSLDQGLQFLIQYYNGEERAKGNILERFSAQQFPDLHSELNLSSLELGDSALYFCASSGSSGTQYFGPGTRLTVL.

This chain uses TRBV5-1 with TRBJ2-3, with D perhaps TRBD2 (6 bases). Trimming pared 5 bases from V and 3 bases from J, leaving 10 bases between. This CDR3 spans 13 amino acids. Germline V gene sequence: CDR1 SGHRS, CDR2 YFSETQ. CDR3 amino acids: CASRPRGTDTQYF. The CDR3 DNA reads TGCGCCAGCAGGCCCCGGGGGACAGATACGCAGTATTTT.

The chain links TRBV20-1 to TRBJ1-1; D unclear. Germline V gives CDR1 DFQATT, CDR2 SNEGSKA (reference sequence). V was trimmed by 3 bases and J by 2 bases, leaving 10 bases between them. The CDR3 covers 13 residues. The chain's CDR3 is CSASININTEAFF. CDR3 nucleotides: TGCAGTGCTAGTATTAACATAAACACTGAAGCTTTCTTT.